This T cell receptor (beta chain) was found in a study of T cell repertoires in cytomegalovirus infection. Notes on the study in general: Cumulative frequency (of public TCR beta family members) identified carriers of CMV plus the relevant HLA.

TCRdb re-derived calls from the reads in MiXCR, one entry per CDR3 protein. The table lists under 150,000 distinct CDR3 sequences, over 30% of them singletons. In its sample, this clonotype was seen a few times. The antigen remains undetermined. Here the sequenced sample was CD8+ T cells from cultured PBMCs, taken from culture after CMV antigen stimulation. This TCR derives from a human donor in good health (CMV status not recorded). Some clones in this sample may be carry-over from other donors' samples.

CDR3 bases: TGTGCCAGCAGCTCCGGACAGCCGACAGATACGCAGTATTTT. Translated: CASSSGQPTDTQYF. This chain connects TRBV7-3 to TRBJ2-3; D may be TRBD1 (6 bases). V was cut by 4 bases and J by 3 bases, with 11 bases left in between. CDR3 size: 14 residues. Germline CDR1 is SGHTA and CDR2 is FQGTGA.